This record concerns one T cell receptor beta chain sequence. These data are taken from a study of blood T cell repertoires in COVID-19. Looking at the study overall: Material from acute and convalescent COVID-19 was sourced from the United States, Italy and Spain. Sources were T cells, B-cell-depleted T cells, or PBMCs; the material itself was cDNA or gDNA.

Repertoires were generated with immunoSEQ multiplex PCR, while TCRdb's copy carries only in-frame clones and drops some. The sample shows over 300,000 clones, roughly 90% of them seen only once. Trimming removed 0 bases at V and 2 bases at J, with 11 bases between. The CDR3 is 15 residues long. Germline V gives CDR1 LGHNA, CDR2 YSLEER. The sample consisted of peripheral blood. The sequence came from a man aged 40-49 years with acute or convalescent COVID-19. V gene TRBV4-3 combines with J gene TRBJ2-7; D gene uncertain. This CDR3 is CASSQDSSRTYEQYF. As DNA, the CDR3 is TGCGCCAGCAGCCAAGATTCGTCCAGAACCTACGAGCAGTACTTC.